This TCR beta chain derives from a study of blood T cell repertoires in COVID-19. Turning to the study itself: The study drew acute and convalescent COVID-19 samples from the United States, Italy and Spain. The analysed material was cDNA or gDNA that came from T cells, B-cell-depleted T cells, or PBMCs.

Trimming took 10 bases from V and 2 from J, leaving 11 bases between them. CDR1 and CDR2 (germline): ENHRY, SYGVKD. This CDR3 comprises 12 residues. In the source study's methods: Estimates of nucleated cell counts were drawn from the amplification of reference gene primers. TCRdb's table, derived via immunoSEQ multiplex PCR, lists solely in-frame clones and lacks some. That table gives V, J and clone size, and the DNA gave D and trimming. The profile shows about 82,000 clones, about four fifths of them singletons. The receptor was derived from a woman aged 60-75 years with acute or convalescent COVID-19. The chain recombines TRBV10-3 with TRBJ1-2; TRBD1 might be the D (6 bases). Sequencing was performed on peripheral blood. The CDR3 DNA reads as TGTGCCACGGGGGGGGGCAACTATGGCTACACCTTC. Translation gives CATGGGNYGYTF.